This T cell receptor beta chain was captured by sequencing in a study of CD8 T cells in Susac syndrome. The germline V gene encodes CDR1 MNHEY and CDR2 SMNVEV (reference sequence). The CDR3 length is 15 residues. Trimming removed 3 bases from V and 4 bases from J; junction bases left unmatched: 6. The RNA, about 0.5 to 1 ug, was put through reverse transcription using random hexamers. TCRdb reprocessed the immunoSEQ multiplex PCR reads via MiXCR and lists one record per CDR3 protein. The sample lists roughly 140,000 distinct CDR3 sequences, around 94% occurring once. Sequencing of TCR beta was performed on blood CD8+ T cells and on blood CD4+ T cells.

Sequenced input: CD8+ T cells from PBMCs. The clonotype was recovered from a human donor in good health. The gene calls are TRBV27 and TRBJ2-1, with 7 bases matching TRBD2. CDR3 sequence (DNA): TGTGCCAGCAGTTTTACCGGGACTAAATACAATGAGCAGTTCTTC. Protein product: CASSFTGTKYNEQFF.